This TCR delta chain emerged from a study of Vδ1+ human thymocytes. General study points: Thymic TRG and TRD repertoires appeared highly polyclonal, with Gaussian CDR3 length distributions. Thymic delta-chain repertoires held roughly 20% Vdelta2 sequences and few Vdelta3, despite high sort purity. Bulk data may be misread because of unexpected Vdelta2 sequences.

After alphabeta T cell depletion, CD3+ Vdelta1+ Vdelta2- thymocytes were sorted. Sorted Vdelta1+ thymocytes were about 97% to 99.6% pure. Sequences come from RNA converted to cDNA by reverse transcription. CDR3 amplicons came from multiplex PCR with pooled V-gene forward and constant-region reverse primers. TCRdb reapplied CATT to the multiplex PCR reads. The sample records 80,000 or so delta-chain clones, 30% to 45% being singletons. CDR1 GEAIGNYY and CDR2 EKD come from the germline V gene. Trimming cost V 7 bases and J 3 bases; bases outside gene matches: 10. CDR3 size: 15 residues. A word on this clone: Its antigen remains unknown.

The sequence was collected from a boy under two years old who had congenital heart surgery. The chain has TRDV2 and TRDJ1, with TRDD3 matching over 10 bases. What was sequenced was Vdelta1+ gamma-delta thymocytes from the thymus. Indicated subset: FACS-sorted CD3+ TCRalphabeta- TCRVdelta1+ TCRVdelta2- thymocytes. DNA of the CDR3: TGTGCCTGCTATACTGGGGGATCGTTCGCCGATAAACTCATCTTT. It encodes CACYTGGSFADKLIF.